A single sample gave rise to the 25 T cell receptor beta chains below, sequenced in a study of T cell repertoires in cytomegalovirus infection. Each CDR3 protein gets one entry after TCRdb re-called the reads with MiXCR. This sample has 680,000 or so distinct CDR3 sequences, with 35% to 45% found just once. What was sequenced was PBMCs. These receptors came from a human donor in good health (CMV status not recorded). Some clones in this sample may be carry-over from other donors' samples.

This sequence joins TRBV6-5 and TRBJ1-6; D might be TRBD1 (5 bases). Germline CDR1 MNHEY, CDR2 SVGAGI. The V end lost 6 bases, the J end lost 6 bases, and 9 bases lay between the germline ends. The CDR3 covers 13 residues. For the CDR3, the DNA is TGTGCCAGCAGGCTCGACAGTAATTCACCCCTCCACTTT. Translation: CASRLDSNSPLHF.

This clonotype was found a few times. The chain is built from TRBV27 and TRBJ1-1, with D possibly TRBD1 on 5 matching bases. V lost 5 bases, J lost 11 bases, and 21 bases lay in between. Germline CDR1 reads MNHEY; CDR2 reads SMNVEV (reference sequence). This CDR3 has 14 residues. The CDR3 DNA sequence: TGTGCCAGCAGTGTCCCGGGACCTCAGAGGTGGGCTTTCTTT. Its translation: CASSVPGPQRWAFF.

This clonotype was seen once. This rearrangement joins TRBV19 to TRBJ1-3, with TRBD1 identical over 9 bases. V shed 5 bases and J 1 base; nucleotides not matched to a gene: 6. This CDR3 comprises 16 residues. Germline CDR1 reads LNHDA; CDR2 reads SQIVND (reference sequence). CDR3 sequence reads: CASSYGTGTSGNTIYF. The CDR3, as DNA: TGTGCCAGTAGTTACGGGACAGGGACATCTGGAAACACCATATATTTT.

The chain has TRBV12-3 or TRBV12-4 and TRBJ2-1; 8 nucleotides match TRBD2. V was clipped by 4 bases and J by 15 bases; unmatched bases: 11. CDR3 length: 13 residues. The CDR3 DNA reads as TGTGCCAGCAGTTCCCCCCGCGGGGGGTCTCTGTTCTTC. The encoded protein is CASSSPRGGSLFF.

The chain is built from TRBV10-3 and TRBJ1-2; D possibly corresponds to TRBD1 (5 bases). Trimming removed 9 bases at V and 2 bases at J, with 13 bases between. CDR1 and CDR2 (germline): ENHRY, SYGVKD. The CDR3 is 13 residues long. The CDR3 bases are TGTGCCATAACTACAGACAGAAACTATGGCTACACCTTC. This translates into CAITTDRNYGYTF.

Written as DNA, the CDR3 is TGCGCCAGCAGCCAAGATCCCCCACAGAACAATCAGCCCCAGCATTTT. Its protein is CASSQDPPQNNQPQHF. This chain uses TRBV4-1 with TRBJ1-5; D is unclear. Germline CDR1 MGHRA, CDR2 YSYEKL. This CDR3 has 16 amino acids. With 0 bases removed from V and 3 bases from J, the gap between germline ends came to 12 bases.

As to this clonotype: With a much larger clone just one base away, this may be a read error. This rearrangement joins TRBV7-2 to TRBJ2-1; 11 bases line up with TRBD2. The CDR3 is made up of 14 amino acids. Germline values: CDR1 SGHTA, CDR2 FQGNSA. The CDR3 coding sequence is TGTGCCAGCAGCGTTAGCGGGAGGGACAATGAGAAGTTCTTC. Its protein is CASSVSGRDNEKFF.

Only a few counts were recorded for this clonotype. V usage is TRBV2 and J usage is TRBJ1-5; D perhaps matches TRBD1 (5 bases). Germline values: CDR1 SNHLY, CDR2 FYNNEI. The CDR3 has 13 residues. The V end lost 6 bases, the J end lost 5 bases, and 11 bases lay between the germline ends. Here the CDR3 reads CASRDGTYQPQHF. CDR3 DNA sequence: TGTGCCAGCAGGGACGGGACCTATCAGCCCCAGCATTTT.

The chain uses TRBV7-8 and TRBJ2-5; perhaps TRBD1 as D (6 bases). Germline V gene lookup returns CDR1 SGHVS and CDR2 FQNEAQ. CDR3 length equals 14 residues. Trimming shortened V by 5 bases and J by 5 bases, and 15 bases separated the two germline ends. The CDR3 DNA is TGTGCCAGCAGCGCACGGACAGCTCGGGAGACCCAGTACTTC. It codes for CASSARTARETQYF.

This chain connects TRBV10-3 to TRBJ2-3, with D uncertain. CDR3 length equals 12 residues. Germline assignment: CDR1 ENHRY and CDR2 SYGVKD. V was trimmed by 5 bases and J by 6 bases, leaving 9 bases between them. The CDR3 protein is CAISFGHDTQYF. CDR3 bases: TGTGCCATCAGTTTCGGTCACGATACGCAGTATTTT.

The chain recombines TRBV4-1 with TRBJ1-2; D is uncertain. The germline V gene encodes CDR1 MGHRA and CDR2 YSYEKL. V lost 0 bases and J 5 bases, leaving 4 bases between the germline ends. The CDR3 runs to 12 residues. This CDR3 is CASSQDGYGYTF. DNA for the CDR3: TGCGCCAGCAGCCAAGACGGGTATGGCTACACCTTC.

The rearrangement joins TRBV12-3 or TRBV12-4 to TRBJ2-1, with 12 bases identical to TRBD2. CDR3 length equals 15 residues. V shed 6 bases and J 5 bases; nucleotides not matched to a gene: 5. CDR3 sequence reads: CASSGLAGRDNEQFF. The CDR3 DNA reads as TGTGCCAGCAGCGGACTAGCGGGGAGAGACAATGAGCAGTTCTTC.

The rearrangement uses TRBV5-4 and TRBJ2-1; 9 bases are shared with TRBD1. Germline CDR1 is SGHNT and CDR2 is YYREEE (reference sequence). This CDR3 contains 15 residues. V lost 0 bases and J lost 8; bases outside the gene matches: 6. Here the CDR3 reads CASSLANRGLDEQFF. The CDR3 DNA sequence: TGTGCCAGCAGCTTGGCGAACAGGGGGCTAGATGAGCAGTTCTTC.

V gene TRBV27 combines with J gene TRBJ1-4, with 9 bases that match TRBD1. Looked up from germline, CDR1 is MNHEY and CDR2 is SMNVEV (reference sequence). The CDR3 length is 17 residues. With 5 bases clipped from V and 4 bases from J, the junction kept 11 bases outside the gene matches. This chain's CDR3 is CASSLGQGAGINEKLFF. The CDR3 DNA sequence: TGTGCCAGCAGTCTGGGACAGGGTGCGGGAATTAATGAAAAACTGTTTTTT.

The rearrangement links TRBV5-5 to TRBJ1-1, with unresolved D. CDR3 size: 15 residues. Trimming pared 4 bases from V and 1 base from J, leaving 14 bases between. Per germline, CDR1 SGHKS and CDR2 YYEKEE (reference sequence). This CDR3 is CASSPYDIPNTEAFF. The CDR3 coding sequence is TGTGCCAGCAGCCCTTACGACATACCGAACACTGAAGCTTTCTTT.

The chain combines TRBV20-1 with TRBJ2-5; D is uncertain. The CDR3 is made up of 12 amino acids. CDR1 is DFQATT and CDR2 is SNEGSKA in the germline V gene (reference sequence). Trimming shortened V by 3 bases and J by 5 bases, and 10 bases separated the two germline ends. The CDR3 DNA follows: TGCAGTGCTAGTAGTGGCTTTGAGACCCAGTACTTC. Encoded protein: CSASSGFETQYF.

For the CDR3, the DNA is TGCAGTGCTTCAAACCTCCTAGCGGGAGGGCGACCCTACAATGAGCAGTTCTTC. Protein: CSASNLLAGGRPYNEQFF. This sequence joins TRBV20-1 and TRBJ2-1; 12 bases align to TRBD2. This CDR3 region has 18 residues. Germline V lookup: CDR1 DFQATT, CDR2 SNEGSKA (reference sequence). V trimming: 5 bases; J trimming: 2 bases; junction bases outside the gene matches: 13.

This clonotype was recorded a few times. The rearrangement links TRBV25-1 to TRBJ2-7; TRBD1 agrees at 8 bases. Germline V gene data show CDR1 as MGHDK and CDR2 as SYGVNS. This CDR3 is 15 amino acids long. J gave up 7 bases and V 0 bases, and 8 bases lay outside the gene matches. CDR3 loop: CASSEYGTGFWEQYF. The CDR3 coding sequence is TGTGCCAGCAGTGAATATGGGACAGGTTTTTGGGAGCAGTACTTC.

This rearrangement joins TRBV27 to TRBJ1-1, with 10 bases that match TRBD1. The CDR3 loop spans 17 amino acids. Germline CDR1 and CDR2: MNHEY and SMNVEV (reference sequence). The trim removed 5 bases at V and 0 bases at J, leaving 9 bases unmatched. CDR3 region: CASSHKGQGLLNTEAFF. As DNA, the CDR3 is TGTGCCAGCAGTCATAAGGGACAGGGGTTACTGAACACTGAAGCTTTCTTT.

The table lists this clonotype with a few counts. The chain has TRBV20-1 and TRBJ2-7, with 7 bases identical to TRBD1. V lost 5 bases to trimming and J lost 2 bases; unmatched junction nucleotides: 6. Germline CDR1 and CDR2: DFQATT and SNEGSKA (reference sequence). This CDR3 comprises 13 residues. CDR3 nucleotides: TGCAGTGCTGTAAGGGACAGACCCTACGAGCAGTACTTC. Translating it yields CSAVRDRPYEQYF.

In nucleotides, the CDR3 is TGTGCCAGCACAAAACGACCAGCGGGAGGGCGTGGGAATGAGCAGTTCTTC. As protein: CASTKRPAGGRGNEQFF. The chain uses TRBV6-1 and TRBJ2-1, with 10 bases that match TRBD2. The CDR3 is made up of 17 amino acids. With 7 bases clipped from V and 7 bases from J, the junction kept 16 bases outside the gene matches. Per the germline V gene, CDR1 is MNHNS and CDR2 is SASEGT.

This clonotype was recorded a few times. This chain uses TRBV6-6 with TRBJ1-5; D gene ambiguous. Germline CDR1 MNHNY, CDR2 SVGAGI (reference sequence). The CDR3 runs to 14 residues. Trimming took off 6 bases at V and 7 bases at J, with 16 bases between the two ends. Here the CDR3 reads CASRPPPESQPQHF. The CDR3 bases are TGTGCCAGCAGGCCCCCCCCGGAGAGCCAGCCCCAGCATTTT.

The chain is built from TRBV28 and TRBJ1-6; D is possibly TRBD1 (6 bases). Germline V gives CDR1 MDHEN, CDR2 SYDVKM. The CDR3 has 15 amino acids. V dropped 6 bases and J dropped 2 bases, with 11 bases sitting between them. The CDR3 protein is CASRLGGAYNSPLHF. The CDR3 DNA reads as TGTGCCAGCAGACTAGGGGGGGCCTATAATTCACCCCTCCACTTT. The full variable domain, its missing parts supplied by reference TRBV28 and TRBJ1-6, is DVKVTQSSRYLVKRTGEKVFLECVQDMDHENMFWYRQDPGLGLRLIYFSYDVKMKEKGDIPEGYSVSREKKERFSLILESASTNQTSMYLCASRLGGAYNSPLHFGNGTRLTVT.

The chain combines TRBV7-2 with TRBJ2-7; a weak D match, TRBD2 (5 bases). Trimming left V 5 bases short and J 2 bases short, with 13 bases between. The CDR3 is made up of 14 amino acids. Germline V gene lookup returns CDR1 SGHTA and CDR2 FQGNSA. In DNA form, the CDR3 reads TGTGCCAGCAGCCCAAACTGGCGGGCCTACGAGCAGTACTTC. Protein sequence: CASSPNWRAYEQYF.

V usage is TRBV28 and J usage is TRBJ1-5, with D uncertain. The germline gives CDR1 MDHEN, CDR2 SYDVKM. V was trimmed by 7 bases and J by 8 bases, leaving 21 bases between them. The CDR3 length is 15 residues. Written as DNA, the CDR3 is TGTGCCAGCAAGCCCGCATCTACAAGTCTTGAGCCCCAGCATTTT. Its translation: CASKPASTSLEPQHF.